This T cell receptor (beta chain) emerged from a study of T cells in Graves' hyperthyroidism and ophthalmopathy. For the study at large: Peripheral blood samples were taken at initial diagnosis, prior to any treatment.

Study-wide points: Progression to ophthalmopathy was predicted a median of approximately 6.4 months early.

In germline, CDR1 is SGDLS, CDR2 YYNGEE. The CDR3 has 15 amino acids. V was cut by 0 bases and J by 4 bases, with 11 bases left in between. To note about this clonotype: Its target is not known.

Researchers took RNA transcripts and amplified the TCR beta CDR3 regions from them. Primed by the HTBI set, a first-round RT-PCR was run on the TCR CDR3. TCRdb redid the calling of the multiplex PCR reads with MiXCR, one entry per CDR3 protein. The sample records some 650,000 distinct CDR3 sequences, roughly 15% being singletons. Pregnant or lactating patients were excluded, as were those with uncontrolled infection or other autoimmune disease. The chain links TRBV9 to TRBJ1-5, with a tentative D call TRBD1 (6 bases). Material: blood. The source is a woman in her 40s with Graves' ophthalmopathy. CDR3 residues: CASSVGWQGNQPQHF. Here the CDR3 DNA reads TGTGCCAGCAGCGTAGGATGGCAGGGGAATCAGCCCCAGCATTTT.